This entry concerns a single TCR beta chain. The sample belongs to a study of technical replicates of blood from four donors. Produced via immunoSEQ multiplex PCR; TCRdb's table is partial and in-frame only. The table includes approximately 79,000 clones, about 92% detected once. The clonotype originates from a human donor in good health. Sequenced sample: T cells isolated from PBMCs.

The CDR3 is CASTNLLAPNYGYTF. In DNA form, the CDR3 reads TGTGCCAGTACCAATCTCCTGGCCCCTAACTATGGCTACACCTTC. The genes are TRBV19 and TRBJ1-2; the D is unclear. The V and J ends lost 7 bases and 0 bases respectively, with 15 bases between them. The CDR3 consists of 15 residues. Germline CDR1 reads LNHDA; CDR2 reads SQIVND (reference sequence).